Given below is one T cell receptor (beta chain) in context. These data are taken from a study of breast tumors, draining lymph nodes, adjacent tissues. In TCRdb, the multiplex PCR reads were re-called with MiXCR into one record per CDR3 protein. The profile shows more than 20,000 distinct CDR3 sequences, 60% to 75% of them singletons. V lost 7 bases and J 4 bases, leaving 15 bases between the germline ends. The germline gives CDR1 ENHRY, CDR2 SYGVKD. This CDR3 has 14 amino acids. The sequenced material came from tumor-adjacent breast tissue. This sequence was found in a female donor with breast cancer. Some clones in this sample may be carry-over from other donors' samples. This sequence joins TRBV10-3 and TRBJ2-3; possibly TRBD2 for D (6 bases). The CDR3 is CAINGGILADTQYF. The CDR3 DNA is TGTGCCATCAACGGAGGGATTTTAGCAGATACGCAGTATTTT.